The 27 T cell receptor beta chains below were found in one sample sequenced in a study of molecular identifiers for immune sequencing clone quantification. TCRdb itself ran the PCR reads through MiXCR, one entry per CDR3 protein. The data show some 91,000 distinct CDR3 sequences, with around 24% seen just once and approximately 0.91% held by the top ten. The sequencing input was naive CD8+ T cells from blood, with Jurkat cell RNA spiked in. Subset given: FACS-sorted CD8+CD4-CCR7+CD45RA+ naive T cells. The receptors derive from a human donor in good health. Some libraries in this study had Jurkat cell RNA spiked in.

This clonotype was found many times. V gene TRBV4-3 combines with J gene TRBJ2-7; D might be TRBD1 (6 bases). The CDR3 covers 15 residues. The germline V gene encodes CDR1 LGHNA and CDR2 YSLEER. The V end lost 1 base, the J end lost 2 bases, and 12 bases lay between the germline ends. The CDR3 region is CASSQGGQGPYEQYF. CDR3 nucleotides: TGCGCCAGCAGCCAAGGGGGCCAGGGGCCCTACGAGCAGTACTTC.

This clonotype was picked up many times. V and J are TRBV2 and TRBJ2-4, with 7 positions matching TRBD1. The V gene end was trimmed by 1 base and the J gene end by 13 bases; junction bases not matched to a gene: 1. Germline CDR1 is SNHLY and CDR2 is FYNNEI. The CDR3 runs 11 residues. The CDR3 region is CASSEGRGQYF. The CDR3 DNA sequence: TGTGCCAGCAGTGAAGGCAGGGGGCAGTACTTC.

In its sample, this clonotype was seen many times. The chain has TRBV20-1 and TRBJ2-3; either TRBD1 or TRBD2 may supply D (7 bases each). V shed 6 bases and J shed 5 bases, with 21 bases lying between them. This CDR3 has 15 amino acids. CDR1 and CDR2 from the germline V gene are DFQATT and SNEGSKA (reference sequence). The chain's CDR3 is CSARRGGGSKDTQYF. The DNA for the CDR3 is TGCAGTGCCCGCAGGGGAGGGGGCTCTAAAGATACGCAGTATTTT.

About this clonotype: A read error may account for a junction end that differs from germline. V is TRBV5-1 and J is TRBJ2-3; 10 nucleotides line up with TRBD2. Germline CDR1 SGHRS, CDR2 YFSETQ. The CDR3 totals 16 residues. The CDR3 DNA sequence: TGCGCCAGTAGCTTGTCGGCTAGCGGGAGTGACGGTACGCAGTATTTT. It yields the protein CASSLSASGSDGTQYF.

This clonotype was counted at least ten times. The J gene is TRBJ1-5, the V gene TRBV2; the match to TRBD1 covers 7 bases. The J segment lost 0 bases and the V segment lost 1 base, leaving 0 bases of the junction unmatched. Per the germline V gene, CDR1 is SNHLY and CDR2 is FYNNEI. There are 15 residues in the CDR3. CDR3 region: CASSEGTGSNQPQHF. CDR3 coding DNA: TGTGCCAGCAGTGAAGGGACAGGTAGCAATCAGCCCCAGCATTTT.

The chain employs TRBV6-5 and TRBJ2-7, with 7 bases matching TRBD1. CDR1 and CDR2 from the germline V gene are MNHEY and SVGAGI. V dropped 0 bases and J dropped 6; count of bases not matched to a gene: 2. This CDR3 contains 13 residues. CDR3 sequence (DNA): TGTGCCAGCAGTTACTCTAGGGGGCTCGAGCAGTACTTC. Encoded protein: CASSYSRGLEQYF.

In its sample, this clonotype was seen a few times. The gene calls are TRBV19 and TRBJ2-7; no firm D call. Germline V gives CDR1 LNHDA, CDR2 SQIVND (reference sequence). The CDR3 runs 14 residues. Between the trimmed V and J ends, which lost 3 bases and 2 bases, there was a span of 11 bases. This chain's CDR3 is CASSMALGTYEQYF. The CDR3 nucleotides are TGTGCCAGTAGTATGGCCTTAGGAACCTACGAGCAGTACTTC.

This clonotype was recorded many times. The CDR3 sequence is CASSPTRGVTGELFF. The CDR3, as DNA: TGTGCCAGCAGCCCGACCCGGGGGGTCACCGGGGAGCTGTTTTTT. The V and J genes are TRBV7-9 and TRBJ2-2; 7 bases map to TRBD2. The trim removed 5 bases at V and 4 bases at J, leaving 7 bases unmatched. Per the germline V gene, CDR1 is SEHNR and CDR2 is FQNEAQ (reference sequence). This CDR3 comprises 15 residues. Full variable domain (rest looked up from reference TRBV7-9 and TRBJ2-2): DTGVSQNPRHKITKRGQNVTFRCDPISEHNRLYWYRQTLGQGPEFLTYFQNEAQLEKSRLLSDRFSAERPKGSFSTLEIQRTEQGDSAMYLCASSPTRGVTGELFFGEGSRLTVL.

This clonotype has ten or more counts. This chain uses TRBV9 with TRBJ1-3, with 7 bases aligning to TRBD1. Germline CDR1 reads SGDLS; CDR2 reads YYNGEE. With 7 bases clipped from V and 0 bases from J, the junction kept 10 bases outside the gene matches. This CDR3 is 16 amino acids long. For the CDR3, the DNA is TGTGCCAGCGGAAGGGACAGTCGAAGCTCTGGAAACACCATATATTTT. It yields the protein CASGRDSRSSGNTIYF.

Regarding this clonotype: A read error is possible here, since a much larger clone lies one base away. The genes are TRBV27 and TRBJ2-7, with D possibly called TRBD1 or TRBD2 (7 bases each). CDR1 is MNHEY, CDR2 SMNVEV, per germline (reference sequence). This CDR3 contains 12 residues. CDR3 region: CAISDQGGEQYF. The DNA of the CDR3 is TGTGCCATCAGTGATCAGGGGGGGGAGCAGTACTTC.

In regard to this clonotype: With a much larger clone just one base away, this may be a read error. This chain links TRBV19 with TRBJ1-4; no clear D gene. The CDR3 spans 16 residues. Germline V gene sequence: CDR1 LNHDA, CDR2 SQIVND (reference sequence). The CDR3 sequence: CASSMATVYNHERLFF. The DNA of the CDR3 is TGTGCCAGTAGTATGGCAACAGTCTATAACCATGAAAGACTGTTTTTT.

A few counts support this clonotype. The chain joins TRBV25-1 to TRBJ1-1, with D possibly matching TRBD1 (6 bases). V was cut by 1 base and J by 1 base, with 7 bases left in between. The V gene's germline CDR1 is MGHDK and CDR2 SYGVNS. The CDR3 length is 14 residues. CDR3 sequence (DNA): TGTGCCAGCAGTGAATCCAGGGGGAACACTGAAGCTTTCTTT. Translating gives CASSESRGNTEAFF.

This clonotype was counted ten times or more. The rearrangement uses TRBV19 and TRBJ1-5, with TRBD1 matching 7 bases. J was trimmed by 7 bases and V by 8 bases; bases with no gene match: 17. CDR3 size: 16 residues. The germline V gene has CDR1 LNHDA and CDR2 SQIVND (reference sequence). The CDR3 DNA reads as TGTGCCAGTGAGGACCCAAAACAGGGGATTGGGCAGCCCCAGCATTTT. Protein product: CASEDPKQGIGQPQHF.

The chain is built from TRBV27 and TRBJ2-7; D might be TRBD2 (6 bases). The CDR3 is 14 residues long. V lost 6 bases to trimming and J lost 0 bases, with 12 bases between them. Germline CDR1 MNHEY, CDR2 SMNVEV (reference sequence). CDR3 sequence: CASSPRGISYEQYF. The CDR3 coding sequence is TGTGCCAGCAGCCCCCGCGGGATCTCCTACGAGCAGTACTTC.

The table lists this clonotype with a few counts. The V and J genes are TRBV6-2 or TRBV6-3 and TRBJ2-7; tentatively, D is TRBD2 (7 bases). CDR3 length: 14 amino acids. Germline CDR1 is MNHEY and CDR2 is SVGEGT. V lost 2 bases to trimming and J lost 2 bases, with 10 bases between them. The CDR3 sequence is CASSYAGATYEQYF. The CDR3 coding sequence is TGTGCCAGCAGTTACGCGGGGGCCACCTACGAGCAGTACTTC.

V is TRBV7-9 and J is TRBJ1-1; possible D gene TRBD1, 5 bases. Germline CDR1 SEHNR, CDR2 FQNEAQ (reference sequence). The CDR3 runs to 13 residues. Trimming removed 8 bases at V and 6 bases at J, with 16 bases between. DNA for the CDR3: TGTGCCAGCGGCCGTCCGGGGGTACCTGAAGCTTTCTTT. As protein: CASGRPGVPEAFF. Full variable domain (outside the CDR3, taken from reference TRBV7-9 and TRBJ1-1): DTGVSQNPRHKITKRGQNVTFRCDPISEHNRLYWYRQTLGQGPEFLTYFQNEAQLEKSRLLSDRFSAERPKGSFSTLEIQRTEQGDSAMYLCASGRPGVPEAFFGQGTRLTVV.

Notes on this clonotype: A much bigger clone sits one base away, suggesting this may be a read error. The V gene is TRBV27, the J gene TRBJ2-7; perhaps D is TRBD1 or TRBD2 (5 bases each). There are 14 residues in the CDR3. V dropped 3 bases and J dropped 7 bases, with 16 bases sitting between them. Germline CDR1 and CDR2: MNHEY and SMNVEV (reference sequence). The CDR3 loop is CASSFVRGGSEQYF. The CDR3 DNA reads as TGTGCCAGCAGTTTTGTGAGGGGCGGGTCTGAGCAGTACTTC.

This clonotype has at least ten counts. The chain recombines TRBV27 with TRBJ2-1, with 10 bases lining up with TRBD2. There are 15 residues in the CDR3. Per germline, CDR1 MNHEY and CDR2 SMNVEV (reference sequence). Trimming cost V 7 bases and J 9 bases; bases outside gene matches: 12. The CDR3 region has the DNA TGTGCCAGCATCCACCCTAGCGGGAGTGTAGGTGAGCAGTTCTTC. Protein: CASIHPSGSVGEQFF.

With regard to this clonotype: With a much larger clone just one base away, this may be a read error. The chain uses TRBV29-1 and TRBJ1-2, with D tentatively TRBD1 (5 bases). The germline CDR1 and CDR2 sequences are SQVTM and ANQGSEA. The CDR3 runs 12 residues. This CDR3 is CSVLQEPFGYAF. As DNA, the CDR3 is TGCAGCGTTTTACAGGAACCCTTCGGCTACGCCTTC.

A remark on this clonotype: A much larger clone is a single base away; this may be a read error. The chain is built from TRBV18 and TRBJ1-1, with TRBD1 matching 7 bases. Germline CDR1 is KGHSH and CDR2 is LQKENI. The CDR3 spans 18 residues. CDR3 in amino acids: CASSHYLESGTENTEASF. DNA for the CDR3: TGTGCCAGCTCACATTACCTCGAGTCCGGGACAGAGAACACTGAAGCTTCCTTT.

Details on this clonotype: A much larger clonotype is one base distant, so this may be a read error. The genes are TRBV20-1 and TRBJ2-1; TRBD2 might be the D (6 bases). This CDR3 is 14 amino acids long. Germline CDR1 is DFQATT and CDR2 is SNEGSKA (reference sequence). CDR3 sequence (DNA): TGCAGTGCTAGAGGACTAGTATACGTCAATGAGCAGTCCTTC. This encodes CSARGLVYVNEQSF.

This clonotype occurred many times. The chain combines TRBV29-1 with TRBJ2-3; D might be TRBD2 (5 bases). The CDR3 has 15 amino acids. Trimming took off 4 bases at V and 2 bases at J, with 16 bases between the two ends. Germline lookup yields CDR1 SQVTM and CDR2 ANQGSEA. The CDR3 DNA follows: TGCAGCGTTGTCGGAGCGGAACTTACCACAGATACGCAGTATTTT. Residues: CSVVGAELTTDTQYF.

This clonotype was counted at least ten times. The V gene is TRBV4-1, the J gene TRBJ1-4, with unresolved D. The CDR3 sequence is 17 residues long. CDR1 and CDR2 (germline): MGHRA, YSYEKL. V was shortened by 1 base and J by 1 base, with 13 bases between the two germline ends. In DNA form, the CDR3 reads TGCGCCAGCAGCCAAGGATGGGGAGGTGGAACTAATGAAAAACTGTTTTTT. Protein: CASSQGWGGGTNEKLFF.

As regards this clonotype: A much more abundant neighbour one base away suggests this may be a read error. This chain connects TRBV2 to TRBJ2-7, with 7 bases that match TRBD2. This CDR3 contains 14 residues. Germline V lookup: CDR1 SNHLY, CDR2 FYNNEI. V shed 5 bases and J 3 bases; nucleotides not matched to a gene: 7. CDR3 DNA: TGTGCCAGCAGTTACAAGGGAGGGTTCTACGAGCAGTACTTC. This sequence encodes CASSYKGGFYEQYF.

As regards this clonotype: One end of the junction varies from germline; a read error may be responsible. CDR3 sequence reads: CACTYGQPFYTATQYF. The CDR3 DNA reads TGTGCCTGCACCTACGGCCAACCGTTCTACACAGCTACGCAGTATTTT. This rearrangement joins TRBV7-2 to TRBJ2-3; D not certain. Germline CDR1 is SGHTA and CDR2 is FQGNSA. This CDR3 is built from 16 residues.

This clonotype was seen ten or more times. The CDR3 coding sequence is TGTGCCAGTAGTACCACCGGGACAGATAACACTGAAGCTTTCTTT. It yields the protein CASSTTGTDNTEAFF. The chain uses TRBV19 and TRBJ1-1, with TRBD1 matching over 7 bases. The CDR3 has 15 residues. The V gene end was trimmed by 4 bases and the J gene end by 2 bases; junction bases not matched to a gene: 7. The germline V gene encodes CDR1 LNHDA and CDR2 SQIVND (reference sequence).

On this clonotype: At one end, the junction sequence differs from germline, possibly due to a read error. The chain links TRBV4-1 to TRBJ2-7; TRBD1 aligns across 8 bases. The CDR3 has 18 residues. Looked up from germline, CDR1 is MGHRA and CDR2 is YSYEKL. The CDR3 here is CPRSHNPGQASKYYAQYF. CDR3 in DNA: TGCCCCCGCAGCCATAACCCGGGACAGGCGTCGAAATACTACGCGCAGTACTTC.